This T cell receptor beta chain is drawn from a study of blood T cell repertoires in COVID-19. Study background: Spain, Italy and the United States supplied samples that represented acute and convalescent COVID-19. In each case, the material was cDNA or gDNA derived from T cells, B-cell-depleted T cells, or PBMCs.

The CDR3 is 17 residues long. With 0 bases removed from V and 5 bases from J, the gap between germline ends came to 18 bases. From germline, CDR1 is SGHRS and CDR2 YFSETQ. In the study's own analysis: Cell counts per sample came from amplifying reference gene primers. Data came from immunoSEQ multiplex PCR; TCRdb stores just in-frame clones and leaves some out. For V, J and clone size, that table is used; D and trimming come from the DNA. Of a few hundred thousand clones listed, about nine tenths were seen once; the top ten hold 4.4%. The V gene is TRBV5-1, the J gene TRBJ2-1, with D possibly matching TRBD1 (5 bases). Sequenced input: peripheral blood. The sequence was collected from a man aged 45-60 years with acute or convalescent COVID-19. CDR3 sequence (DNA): TGCGCCAGCAGCTTGGCCGATCCAAATGGGGCCCACAATGAGCAGTTCTTC. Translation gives CASSLADPNGAHNEQFF.